A selection of T cell receptor beta chains follows, all from one sample in a study of early T cells in non-severe SARS-CoV-2 infection. TCRdb fed the 5' RACE reads into MiXCR, producing one record per CDR3 protein. Among approximately 97,000 distinct CDR3 sequences listed, under 15% were seen once. Sequences were obtained from whole blood. Receptor source: an adult who was a healthcare worker with PCR-confirmed SARS-CoV-2 infection or an uninfected control (not recorded which). Both conserved end residues are part of each CDR3. The order of the fields is V gene, D gene, J gene, clone size, CDR3 DNA, CDR3 protein. The D gene is left open where the match is weak. Clone size is given for some rows only: seen once, a few or many times, or a class if the clone is expanded.

TRBV28,.,TRBJ1-5,.,TGTGCCAGCAGGTGGTTTAGCAATCAGCCCCAGCATTTT,CASRWFSNQPQHF
TRBV4-1,TRBD2,TRBJ2-7,few,TGCGCCAGCAGCCAAGAGCGGGAGAGGTACGAGCAGTACTTC,CASSQERERYEQYF
TRBV2,TRBD2,TRBJ2-1,few,TGTGCCAGCAGTGAAGCACTAGCGGGTAGCTCCTACAATGAGCAGTTCTTC,CASSEALAGSSYNEQFF
TRBV7-9,.,TRBJ2-7,few,TGTGCCAGCAGCCCCCCTGGAGGTATCTACGAGCAGTACTTC,CASSPPGGIYEQYF
TRBV20-1,.,TRBJ2-1,.,TGCAGTGCTAGAGCTGGCCGAAGCTCCTACAATGAGCAGTTCTTC,CSARAGRSSYNEQFF
TRBV2,.,TRBJ1-1,few,TGTGCCAGCAGTGAGGTGGGGGGCGGGAACACTGAAGCTTTCTTT,CASSEVGGGNTEAFF
TRBV12-3/TRBV12-4,.,TRBJ1-1,.,TGTGCCAGCAGTTTATCCCAAAGTGATGAAGCTTTCTTT,CASSLSQSDEAFF
TRBV28,TRBD2,TRBJ2-7,.,TGTGCCAGCAGTACCCGGACTAGCTCCAACGAGCAGTACTTC,CASSTRTSSNEQYF
TRBV20-1,TRBD1,TRBJ2-5,.,TGCAGTGCCCGTTCCGGACAGGGGCACGAGACCCAGTACTTC,CSARSGQGHETQYF
TRBV28,TRBD2,TRBJ2-7,many,TGTGCCAGCAGTTTAAGTATGGCTAGCGGGAGGGCCGCGTACGAGCAGTACTTC,CASSLSMASGRAAYEQYF
TRBV11-2,.,TRBJ2-7,.,TGTGCCAGCAGCGAAGGCCCTCACCCCCGCGAGCAGTACTTC,CASSEGPHPREQYF
TRBV29-1,TRBD1,TRBJ2-5,few,TGCAGCATACATGACAGGGGGCGACAAGAGACCCAGTACTTC,CSIHDRGRQETQYF
TRBV28,.,TRBJ2-1,.,TGTGCCAGCAGCTCCCCCTTGCCTTATGAGCAGTTCTTC,CASSSPLPYEQFF
TRBV28,.,TRBJ2-7,few,TGTGCCCGCCTCGGGGAATTTCGGGAGCAGTACTTC,CARLGEFREQYF
TRBV12-3/TRBV12-4,TRBD1,TRBJ2-7,.,TGTGCCAGCAGTTTAGCCCGGGGACAGTCCTTCGAGCAGTACTTC,CASSLARGQSFEQYF
TRBV11-2,TRBD2,TRBJ2-1,.,TGTGCCAGCAGCTCGATAGCCCAACTAGCGGGATCCTACAATGAGCAGTTCTTC,CASSSIAQLAGSYNEQFF
TRBV20-1,TRBD2,TRBJ2-1,many,TGCAGTGCTACCTTAGCGGGAGTGGCCAATGAGCAGTTCTTC,CSATLAGVANEQFF
TRBV7-2,.,TRBJ2-1,.,TGTGCCAGCAGCTTAACTCGGCTGCACAATGAGCAGTTCTTC,CASSLTRLHNEQFF
TRBV5-6,.,TRBJ2-1,.,TGTGCCAGCAGCTACAAGACGGGGGGCGTCTTC,CASSYKTGGVF
TRBV7-2,.,TRBJ1-5,few,TGTGCCAGCAGCCCTCAGGGAAACCTTAATCAGCCCCAGCATTTT,CASSPQGNLNQPQHF
TRBV5-4,TRBD1,TRBJ1-2,.,TGTGCCAGCAGCTCCAGAGGGACAGAATTAATCTATGGCTACACCTTC,CASSSRGTELIYGYTF
TRBV7-2,TRBD2,TRBJ2-3,.,TGTGCCAGCAGCTTAGGCGGGAGTCCTCCAGATACGCAGTATTTT,CASSLGGSPPDTQYF
TRBV7-6,TRBD1,TRBJ2-7,few,TGTGCCAGCAGCTCGTACCGGGACAGGGGATATGAGCAGTACTTC,CASSSYRDRGYEQYF
TRBV5-6,.,TRBJ2-7,many,TGTGCCAGCAGCTTGGTACGGGACATATCCTACGAGCAGTACTTC,CASSLVRDISYEQYF
TRBV4-2,TRBD2,TRBJ2-7,few,TGTGCCAGCAGCCAAGATCAGGGTAGCGGGAGTTCCGAGCAGTACTTC,CASSQDQGSGSSEQYF
TRBV3-1,.,TRBJ2-1,many,TGTGCCAGCAGTACTAGATCCTTAGCTTTGGGTGAGCAGTTCTTC,CASSTRSLALGEQFF
TRBV28,.,TRBJ2-1,many,TGTGCCAGCAGGAAAAGCTCCTACAATGAGCAGTTCTTC,CASRKSSYNEQFF
TRBV27,TRBD1,TRBJ2-7,few,TGTGCCAGCAGTTCCGCCGGGACAGGGTCCTACGAGCAGTACTTC,CASSSAGTGSYEQYF
TRBV6-5,.,TRBJ1-5,few,TGTGCCAGCAGTTACTCGAGACCAGGGTATAGCAATCAGCCCCAGCATTTT,CASSYSRPGYSNQPQHF
TRBV6-5,.,TRBJ1-6,few,TGTGCCAGCAGTACCCTCTCCTATAATTCACCCCTCCACTTT,CASSTLSYNSPLHF
TRBV12-3/TRBV12-4,.,TRBJ1-6,many,TGTGCCAGCAGTTTAAAGAGCTCCTATAATTCACCCCTCCACTTT,CASSLKSSYNSPLHF
TRBV20-1,.,TRBJ2-7,few,TGCAGTGCTAGGGACCCAGTCGACTCCTACGAGCAGTACTTC,CSARDPVDSYEQYF
TRBV27,TRBD1,TRBJ1-1,many,TGTGCCAGCAGTCGAACCTACAGGGGGGTGGTCACTGAAGCTTTCTTT,CASSRTYRGVVTEAFF
TRBV10-2,.,TRBJ2-7,.,TGCGCCAGCAGTGAGAAGGGTCCGCCCCCGGGGTACGAGCAGTACTTC,CASSEKGPPPGYEQYF
TRBV4-3,.,TRBJ2-1,many,TGCGCCAGCAGCCAAGACAATGAGCAGTTCTTC,CASSQDNEQFF